This TCR beta chain was identified in a study of technical replicates of blood from a few donors. V gave up 4 bases and J gave up 6 bases, with 8 bases separating them. The CDR3 runs 11 residues. Per the germline V gene, CDR1 is SGDLS and CDR2 is YYNGEE. This table comes from immunoSEQ multiplex PCR, and its TCRdb copy is limited to in-frame clones, with some not included. The repertoire holds 60,000 to 90,000 clones, nearly 98% seen once, with over 0.2% in the top ten. Sequencing was done on a sample of T cells isolated from PBMCs. The TCR sequence derives from a human donor in good health. The chain carries TRBV9 and TRBJ2-7; D not certain. The chain's CDR3 is CASSRSGEQYF. CDR3 bases: TGTGCCAGCAGCCGTTCCGGCGAGCAGTACTTC.